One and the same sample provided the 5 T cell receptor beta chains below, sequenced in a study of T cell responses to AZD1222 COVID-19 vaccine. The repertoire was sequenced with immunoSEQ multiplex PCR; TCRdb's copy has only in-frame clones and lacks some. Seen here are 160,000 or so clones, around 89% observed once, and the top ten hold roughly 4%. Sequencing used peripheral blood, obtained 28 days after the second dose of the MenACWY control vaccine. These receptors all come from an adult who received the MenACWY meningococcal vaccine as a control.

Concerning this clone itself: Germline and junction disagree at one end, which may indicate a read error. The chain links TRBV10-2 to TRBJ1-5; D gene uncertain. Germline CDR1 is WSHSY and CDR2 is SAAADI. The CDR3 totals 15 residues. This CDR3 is CVSSEYDNSNQPQHF. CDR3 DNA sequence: TGCGTCAGCAGTGAATATGATAATAGCAATCAGCCCCAGCATTTT.

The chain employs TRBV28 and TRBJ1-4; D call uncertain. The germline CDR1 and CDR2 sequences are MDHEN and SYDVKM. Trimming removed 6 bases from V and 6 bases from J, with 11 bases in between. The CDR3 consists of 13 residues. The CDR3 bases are TGTGCCAGCAGCCCAGTGATGGATGAAAAACTGTTTTTT. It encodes CASSPVMDEKLFF.

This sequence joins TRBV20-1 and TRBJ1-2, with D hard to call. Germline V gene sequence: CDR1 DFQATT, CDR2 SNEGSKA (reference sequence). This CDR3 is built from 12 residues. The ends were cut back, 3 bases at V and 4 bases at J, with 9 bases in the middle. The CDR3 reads CSASSTLYGYTF. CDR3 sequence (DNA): TGCAGTGCTAGTTCAACGCTCTATGGCTACACCTTC.

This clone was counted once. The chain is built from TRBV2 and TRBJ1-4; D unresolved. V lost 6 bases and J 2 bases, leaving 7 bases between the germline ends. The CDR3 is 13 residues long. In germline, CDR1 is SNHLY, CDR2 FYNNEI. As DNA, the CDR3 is TGTGCCAGCAGATGGTCTACTAATGAAAAACTGTTTTTT. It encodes CASRWSTNEKLFF.

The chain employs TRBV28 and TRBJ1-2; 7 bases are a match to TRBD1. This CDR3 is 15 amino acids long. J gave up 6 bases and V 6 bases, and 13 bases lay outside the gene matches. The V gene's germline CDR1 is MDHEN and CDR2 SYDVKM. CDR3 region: CASSLGQPNSDGYTF. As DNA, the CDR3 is TGTGCCAGCAGCTTGGGACAGCCAAACAGTGATGGCTACACCTTC.